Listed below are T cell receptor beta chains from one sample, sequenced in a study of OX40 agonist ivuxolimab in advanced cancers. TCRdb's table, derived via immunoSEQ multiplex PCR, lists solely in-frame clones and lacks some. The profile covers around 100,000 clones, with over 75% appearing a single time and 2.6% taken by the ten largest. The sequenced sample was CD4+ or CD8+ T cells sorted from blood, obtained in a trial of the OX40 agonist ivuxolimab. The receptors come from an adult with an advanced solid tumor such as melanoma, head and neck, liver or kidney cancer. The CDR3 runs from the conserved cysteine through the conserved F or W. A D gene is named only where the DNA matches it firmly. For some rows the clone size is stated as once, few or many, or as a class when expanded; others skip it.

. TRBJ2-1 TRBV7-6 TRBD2 CASSLGQGLYNEQFF TGTGCCAGCAGCTTAGGGCAGGGACTATACAATGAGCAGTTCTTC
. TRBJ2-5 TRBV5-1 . CASSRRVVSEETQYF TGCGCCAGCAGCCGAAGAGTAGTCAGCGAAGAGACCCAGTACTTC
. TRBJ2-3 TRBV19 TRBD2 CASSMGLAGSTDTQYF TGTGCCAGTAGTATGGGACTAGCGGGAAGCACAGATACGCAGTATTTT
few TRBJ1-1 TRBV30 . CAWSGPSNTEAFF TGTGCCTGGAGTGGGCCCTCGAACACTGAAGCTTTCTTT
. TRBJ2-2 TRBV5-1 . CASSLGQPSSSPGELFF TGCGCCAGCAGCCTAGGACAGCCATCATCTTCGCCCGGGGAGCTGTTTTTT
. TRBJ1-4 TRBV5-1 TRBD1 CASSPQGAKGEKLFF TGCGCCAGCAGCCCTCAGGGGGCGAAAGGAGAAAAACTGTTTTTT
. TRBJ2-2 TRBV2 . CASSEQRTTGELFF TGTGCCAGCAGTGAACAGCGGACCACCGGGGAGCTGTTTTTT
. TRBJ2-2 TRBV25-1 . CASRWGSVTGELFF TGTGCCAGCAGGTGGGGTAGCGTCACCGGGGAGCTGTTTTTT
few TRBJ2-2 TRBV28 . CASSVYSTGELFF TGTGCCAGCAGTGTATACAGCACCGGGGAGCTGTTTTTT
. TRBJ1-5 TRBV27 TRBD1 CASSARTGWGEYSNQPQHF TGTGCCAGCAGTGCCAGGACAGGGTGGGGGGAGTATAGCAATCAGCCCCAGCATTTT
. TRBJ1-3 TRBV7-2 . CASSLAGGPIGNTIYF TGTGCCAGCAGCTTAGCTGGGGGGCCGATTGGAAACACCATATATTTT
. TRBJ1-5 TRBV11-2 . CASSLESGMGAGNQPQHF TGTGCCAGCAGCTTAGAGAGCGGTATGGGGGCTGGCAATCAGCCCCAGCATTTT
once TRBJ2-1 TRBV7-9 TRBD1 CASSRGQGYNEQFF TGTGCCAGCAGCAGGGGACAGGGCTACAATGAGCAGTTCTTC
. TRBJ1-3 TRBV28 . CASSLRGTVNTIYF TGTGCCAGCAGTTTAAGGGGGACGGTGAACACCATATATTTT
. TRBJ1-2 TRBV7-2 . CASSLRGIYTF TGTGCCAGCAGCTTACGAGGGATCTACACCTTC
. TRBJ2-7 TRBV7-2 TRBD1 CASSQRQGEEQYF TGTGCCAGCAGCCAAAGACAGGGTGAGGAGCAGTACTTC
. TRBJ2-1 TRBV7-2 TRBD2 CASSLAGGAYNEQFF TGTGCAAGTTCTCTAGCGGGTGGGGCCTACAATGAGCAGTTCTTC
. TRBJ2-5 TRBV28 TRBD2 CATGRVETQYF TGTGCCACTGGGAGGGTCGAGACCCAGTACTTC
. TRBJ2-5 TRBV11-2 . CASSRRGVGFGETQYF TGTGCCAGCAGCCGTCGGGGAGTCGGGTTCGGGGAGACCCAGTACTTC
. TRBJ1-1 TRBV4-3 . CASSLGGKTEAFF TGCGCCAGCAGCCTTGGGGGCAAGACTGAAGCTTTCTTT
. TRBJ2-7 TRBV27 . CASSLDWGNYEQYF TGTGCCAGCAGTTTAGATTGGGGGAACTACGAGCAGTACTTC
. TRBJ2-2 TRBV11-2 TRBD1 CASRKTGASNTGELFF TGTGCCAGCAGAAAAACAGGGGCTTCGAACACCGGGGAGCTGTTTTTT
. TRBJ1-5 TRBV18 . CASSPGQNNQPQHF TGTGCCAGCTCACCGGGCCAAAACAATCAGCCCCAGCATTTT
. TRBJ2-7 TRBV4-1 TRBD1 CASSRTGTGEQYF TGCGCCAGCAGCCGGACAGGGACGGGCGAGCAGTACTTC
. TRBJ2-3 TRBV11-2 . CASSLAPGTDTQYF TGTGCCAGCAGCTTGGCCCCTGGGACAGATACGCAGTATTTT
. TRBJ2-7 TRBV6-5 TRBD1 CASRYRDRAYEQYF TGTGCCAGCAGGTACCGGGACAGGGCCTACGAGCAGTACTTC
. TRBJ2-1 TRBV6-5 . CASSNYNEQFF TGTGCCAGCAGTAATTACAATGAGCAGTTCTTC
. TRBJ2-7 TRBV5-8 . CASSARKGASYEQYF TGTGCCAGCAGCGCTCGGAAGGGTGCGTCCTACGAGCAGTACTTC
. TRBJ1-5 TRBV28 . CASSSEGVWGQPQHF TGTGCCAGCAGCTCCGAAGGGGTTTGGGGGCAGCCCCAGCATTTT
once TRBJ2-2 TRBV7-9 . CASSLGGPTGELFF TGTGCCAGCAGCTTAGGGGGGCCCACCGGGGAGCTGTTTTTT
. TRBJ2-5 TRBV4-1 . CASSQALGEPQEGQYF TGCGCCAGCAGCCAGGCCTTGGGGGAACCCCAAGAGGGCCAGTACTTC
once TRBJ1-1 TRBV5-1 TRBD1 CASSSWTGGVTTEAFF TGCGCCAGCAGCTCTTGGACAGGTGGGGTGACCACTGAAGCTTTCTTT
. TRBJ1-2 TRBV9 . CASSVADRNYGYTF TGTGCCAGCAGCGTAGCTGACAGAAACTATGGCTACACCTTC
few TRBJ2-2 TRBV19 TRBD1 CASSWGQARGELFF TGTGCCAGTAGCTGGGGACAGGCGCGTGGGGAGCTGTTTTTT
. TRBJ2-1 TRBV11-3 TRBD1 CASSLTGYSSYNEQFF TGTGCCAGCAGCTTGACAGGGTACAGCTCCTACAATGAGCAGTTCTTC
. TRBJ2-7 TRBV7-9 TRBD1 CASSSTGEVYEQYF TGTGCCAGCAGCTCCACAGGGGAAGTCTACGAGCAGTACTTC
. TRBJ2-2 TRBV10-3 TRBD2 CAISDDAGGTGELFF TGTGCCATCAGTGATGATGCGGGGGGGACCGGGGAGCTGTTTTTT
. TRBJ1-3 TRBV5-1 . CASSLVGRGSDTIYF TGCGCCAGCAGCTTGGTGGGGCGGGGATCGGACACCATATATTTT
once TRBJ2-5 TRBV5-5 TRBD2 CASRLTSGSVRETQYF TGTGCCAGCAGATTGACTAGCGGTAGCGTCCGGGAGACCCAGTACTTC
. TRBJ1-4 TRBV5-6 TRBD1 CASSLVGTGGYEKLFF TGTGCCAGCAGCTTAGTCGGGACAGGGGGCTATGAAAAACTGTTTTTT
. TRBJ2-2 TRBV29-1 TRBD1 CSVVGQGAAGELFF TGCAGCGTTGTCGGCCAGGGGGCCGCCGGGGAGCTGTTTTTT
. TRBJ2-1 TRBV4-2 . CASSQGAMEGGEQFF TGTGCCAGCAGCCAAGGCGCGATGGAGGGGGGAGAGCAGTTCTTC
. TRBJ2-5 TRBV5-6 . CASSLVGGEETQYF TGTGCCAGCAGCTTGGTGGGCGGGGAAGAGACCCAGTACTTC